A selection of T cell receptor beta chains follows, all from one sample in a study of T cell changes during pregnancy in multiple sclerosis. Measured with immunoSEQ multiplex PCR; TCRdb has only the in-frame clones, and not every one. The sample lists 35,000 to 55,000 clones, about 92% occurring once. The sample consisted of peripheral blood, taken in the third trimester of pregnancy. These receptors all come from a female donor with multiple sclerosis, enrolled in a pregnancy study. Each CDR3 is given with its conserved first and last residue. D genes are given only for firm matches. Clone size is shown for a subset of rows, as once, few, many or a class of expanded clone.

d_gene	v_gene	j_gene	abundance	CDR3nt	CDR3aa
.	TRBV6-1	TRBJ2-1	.	TGTGCCAGCGAAGACCGGGGGTGGGTTGAGCAGTTCTTC	CASEDRGWVEQFF
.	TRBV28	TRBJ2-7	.	TGTGCCAGCACCTCCTCAGGGACACGAATATCCTACGAGCAGTACTTC	CASTSSGTRISYEQYF
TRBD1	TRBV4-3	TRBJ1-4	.	TGCGCCAGCAGCCCGGACAGGGTGGGAGCAACTAATGAAAAACTGTTTTTT	CASSPDRVGATNEKLFF
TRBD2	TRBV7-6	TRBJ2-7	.	TGTGCCAGCAGCTTAGCGCTTGGACTAGCCTACGAGCAGTACTTC	CASSLALGLAYEQYF
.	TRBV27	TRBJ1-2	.	TGTGCCAGCAGTTTTTCGCAGGGTAAAGGCTACACCTTC	CASSFSQGKGYTF
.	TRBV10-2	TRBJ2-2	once	TGCGCCAGCAGTGAGTTTTCTACCGGGGAGCTGTTTTTT	CASSEFSTGELFF
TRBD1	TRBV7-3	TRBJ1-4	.	TGTGCCAGCAGCCTTGGACAGGAGAATGAAAAACTGTTTTTT	CASSLGQENEKLFF
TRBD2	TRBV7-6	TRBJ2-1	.	TGTGCCAGCAGCTCCATAGGGAGGGACTCCTACAATGAGCAGTTCTTC	CASSSIGRDSYNEQFF
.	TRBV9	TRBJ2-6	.	TGTGCCAGCAGCACGCACCGGGACTCTCACTCTGGGGCCAACGTCCTGACTTTC	CASSTHRDSHSGANVLTF
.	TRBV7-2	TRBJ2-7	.	TGTGCCAGCAGCTTAGTCGAGGGCCCCCACGAGCAGTACTTC	CASSLVEGPHEQYF
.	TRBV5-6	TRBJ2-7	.	TGTGCCAGCAGCTTGGGGTCAATGGGCAGTCAATACGAGCAGTACTTC	CASSLGSMGSQYEQYF
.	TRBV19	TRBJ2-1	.	TGTGCCAGTACCCCAGGTGCCCTCTCCTACAATGAGCAGTTCTTC	CASTPGALSYNEQFF
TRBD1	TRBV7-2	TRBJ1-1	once	TGTGCCAGCAGCTCTCCGGGACAGCTTGAAGCTTTCTTT	CASSSPGQLEAFF
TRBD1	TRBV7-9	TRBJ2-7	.	TGTGCCAGCAGCCCAATCCCCGGACAGGGTACGTACGAGCAGTACTTC	CASSPIPGQGTYEQYF
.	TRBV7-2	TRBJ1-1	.	TGTGCCAGCAGTCGTGGGGCGAACACTGAAGCTTTCTTT	CASSRGANTEAFF
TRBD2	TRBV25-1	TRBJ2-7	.	TGTGCCAGCAGTGAAGGCCTTAGCGGGAGAACGGACGAGCAGTACTTC	CASSEGLSGRTDEQYF
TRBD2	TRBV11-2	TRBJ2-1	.	TGTGCCAGCAGCCACTCCCACCTTAGCGGGAGAGCGGGTGAGCAGTTCTTC	CASSHSHLSGRAGEQFF
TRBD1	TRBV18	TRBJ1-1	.	TGTGCCAGCTCATCTCTCAAAACGACAGGGCATCTGAACACTGAAGCTTTCTTT	CASSSLKTTGHLNTEAFF
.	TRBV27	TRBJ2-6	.	TGTGCCAGCAGTTTAACCCCAGGTTCTGGGGCCAACGTCCTGACTTTC	CASSLTPGSGANVLTF
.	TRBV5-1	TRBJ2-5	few	TGCGCCAGCTTTAGAGTAAAGGAGACCCAGTACTTC	CASFRVKETQYF
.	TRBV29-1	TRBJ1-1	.	TGCAGCGTTGTTCGGGAGATGAACACTGAAGCTTTCTTT	CSVVREMNTEAFF
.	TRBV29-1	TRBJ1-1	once	TGCAGCGTTGGATTCGGAGGGTTGTGGCTTGAAGCTTTCTTT	CSVGFGGLWLEAFF
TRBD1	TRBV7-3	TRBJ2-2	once	TGTGCCAGCAGCACCGGGACAGGGGGCTTCAACACCGGGGAGCTGTTTTTT	CASSTGTGGFNTGELFF
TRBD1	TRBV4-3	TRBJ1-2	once	TGCGCCAGCAGCCAAGATTGGAGGCAAGGGGGCGCATCTGGCTACACCTTC	CASSQDWRQGGASGYTF
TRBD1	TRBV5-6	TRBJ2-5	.	TGTGCCAGCAGCGGGGACAGGGGGGAGACCCAGTACTTC	CASSGDRGETQYF
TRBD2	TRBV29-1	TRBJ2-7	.	TGCAGCGTCTCCGGGGGGGATGCCTACGAGCAGTACTTC	CSVSGGDAYEQYF
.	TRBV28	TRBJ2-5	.	TGTGCCAGCAGTAGGCCCCCCGGGTTGGAGACCCAGTACTTC	CASSRPPGLETQYF
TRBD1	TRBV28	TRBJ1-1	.	TGTGCCAGCACCATCATCGGGACAGGGGCCCCGAACACTGAAGCTTTCTTT	CASTIIGTGAPNTEAFF
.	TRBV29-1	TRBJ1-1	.	TGCAGCGTGGAGGACTGGAACACTGAAGCTTTCTTT	CSVEDWNTEAFF
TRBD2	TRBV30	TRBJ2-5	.	TGTGCCTGGAGTCTCCCCGGGACTAACCAAGAGACCCAGTACTTC	CAWSLPGTNQETQYF
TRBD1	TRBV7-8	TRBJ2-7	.	TGTGCCAGCAGCGTGGGACAGGTCGTCACCTACGAGCAGTACTTC	CASSVGQVVTYEQYF
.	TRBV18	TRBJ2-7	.	TGTGCCAGCTCACCAACCTCTAGGGGCTCCTACGAGCAGTACTTC	CASSPTSRGSYEQYF
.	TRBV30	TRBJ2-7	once	TGTGCCTGGGAAACAGGCTACGAGCAGTACTTC	CAWETGYEQYF
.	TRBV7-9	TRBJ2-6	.	TGTGCCAGCAGCTGGACCCAACAGGGTACTGGGGCCAACGTCCTGACTTTC	CASSWTQQGTGANVLTF
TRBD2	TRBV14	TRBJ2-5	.	TGTGCCAGCAGCCAAGTTCCACTAGCGGGACAGTACCAAGAGACCCAGTACTTC	CASSQVPLAGQYQETQYF
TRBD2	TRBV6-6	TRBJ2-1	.	TGTGCCAGCAGCTGGCCGGGACTAGCGGGAAAACTTGAGCAGTTCTTC	CASSWPGLAGKLEQFF
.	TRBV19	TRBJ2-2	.	TGTGCCTGTACTAGCACCGAAGGGACCGGGGAGCTGTTTTTT	CACTSTEGTGELFF
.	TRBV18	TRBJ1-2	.	TGTGCCAGCTCACCGGGGGCGGACTATGGCTACACCTTC	CASSPGADYGYTF
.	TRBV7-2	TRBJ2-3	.	TGTGCCAGCAGCTTAGGAGCAGGAGGGTCCCCTACGCAGTATTTT	CASSLGAGGSPTQYF
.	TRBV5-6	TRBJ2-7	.	TGTGCCAGCAGCTCAAGGGGGGGCTCCTACGAGCAGTACTTC	CASSSRGGSYEQYF
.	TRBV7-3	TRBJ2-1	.	TGTGCCAGCAGGGAAGCTAGTTACGGTGAGCAGTTCTTC	CASREASYGEQFF
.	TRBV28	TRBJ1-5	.	TGTGCCAGCAGTTTACGCCAGCAGCCCCAGCATTTT	CASSLRQQPQHF
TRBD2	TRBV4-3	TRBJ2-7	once	TGCGCCAGCAGCCCTACTAGCGGGGGTTCCTACGAGCAGTACTTC	CASSPTSGGSYEQYF
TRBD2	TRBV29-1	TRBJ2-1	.	TGCAGCGTTGAGGGTAGCGGGACCCCCTACAATGAGCAGTTCTTC	CSVEGSGTPYNEQFF
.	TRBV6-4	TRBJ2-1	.	TGTGCCAGCAGTCCAATAGCGGAATCCTACAATGAGCAGTTCTTC	CASSPIAESYNEQFF